This T cell receptor (beta chain) appears in the sequencing data of a study of blood T cell repertoires in COVID-19. The junction had 8 bases not matched to a gene; V was cut back by 7 bases and J by 0 bases. This CDR3 region has 17 residues. CDR1 ENHRY and CDR2 SYGVKD come from the germline V gene. In the original processing: Counts of nucleated cells, estimated from reference gene primer amplification, were obtained. Clones were sequenced by immunoSEQ multiplex PCR, and TCRdb holds only the in-frame ones, with some missing. V and J calls and clone size follow that table, whereas D and trimming were derived from the DNA. The sample has about 180,000 clones; 83% are singletons.

The clonotype comes from a human donor in a cohort sampled during active COVID-19. The chain combines TRBV10-3 with TRBJ2-7; 14 bases fit TRBD2. Sample: peripheral blood. The CDR3 DNA is TGTGCCATCACCCCCGGGACTAGCGGGGGACCCTCCTACGAGCAGTACTTC. As protein: CAITPGTSGGPSYEQYF.